Following are 23 T cell receptor beta chains from one sample sequenced in a study of T cells in localized non-small cell lung cancer. Assay used: immunoSEQ multiplex PCR; TCRdb lists only in-frame clones, some missing. Among 3,000 to 4,000 clones listed, 22% were seen once. Sequencing was performed on lung tumor tissue, taken before any cancer treatment. The origin of the receptors is a man aged 18-55 years with stage II lung adenocarcinoma.

This clone has just a few counts. The rearrangement joins TRBV6-8 to TRBJ2-3; the match to TRBD1 covers 7 bases. The CDR3 loop spans 17 amino acids. Germline CDR1 and CDR2: MNHGY and SAAAGT. Losses at the gene ends were 4 bases for V and 2 bases for J; bases not matched to a gene: 12. The CDR3 nucleotides read TGTGCCAGCAGTTTAGCGCGCAGGGGGTTTTCCACAGATACGCAGTATTTT. It codes for CASSLARRGFSTDTQYF.

The table lists this clone with a few counts. J is TRBJ2-7 and V is TRBV28; tentatively, D is TRBD1 or TRBD2 (7 bases each). CDR3 length: 16 amino acids. Germline V lookup: CDR1 MDHEN, CDR2 SYDVKM. V was clipped by 7 bases and J by 3 bases, with 22 bases between them. DNA for the CDR3: TGTGCCAGCATTCCCCGAGGGGGAGGGGGCGACTACGAGCAGTACTTC. Translated: CASIPRGGGGDYEQYF. Together with reference TRBV28 and TRBJ2-7, the CDR3 gives the full variable domain: DVKVTQSSRYLVKRTGEKVFLECVQDMDHENMFWYRQDPGLGLRLIYFSYDVKMKEKGDIPEGYSVSREKKERFSLILESASTNQTSMYLCASIPRGGGGDYEQYFGPGTRLTVT.

A few counts support this clone. The chain couples TRBV6-8 to TRBJ1-2; possibly TRBD1 for D (5 bases). V was pared by 4 bases and J by 4 bases, with 16 bases between. The germline gives CDR1 MNHGY, CDR2 SAAAGT. The CDR3 sequence is 15 residues long. The CDR3 nucleotides are TGTGCCAGCAGTTTTGGGCCGAACGGGGCCTATGGCTACACCTTC. This encodes CASSFGPNGAYGYTF.

This clone was seen only once. The CDR3 loop reads CAWSVEGSGYEQFF. The CDR3 DNA reads as TGTGCCTGGAGTGTGGAGGGGTCGGGGTATGAGCAGTTCTTC. The chain links TRBV30 to TRBJ2-1; D might be TRBD2 (6 bases). V dropped 0 bases and J dropped 8 bases, with 14 bases sitting between them. Germline lookup yields CDR1 GTSNPN and CDR2 SVGIG (reference sequence). The CDR3 covers 14 residues.

The rearrangement joins TRBV6-8 to TRBJ1-6; D not certain. V was clipped by 0 bases and J by 13 bases, with 13 bases between them. CDR3 length: 14 residues. Per germline, CDR1 MNHGY and CDR2 SAAAGT. The CDR3 region is CASSYSSPSSPLHF. DNA for the CDR3: TGTGCCAGCAGTTACTCTTCCCCCAGTTCGCCCCTCCACTTT.

The genes are TRBV6-8 and TRBJ2-5; 7 bases match TRBD1. Germline CDR1 reads MNHGY; CDR2 reads SAAAGT. After removal of 8 bases from V and 5 bases from J, the junction contained 8 bases not matched to a gene. The CDR3 is made up of 13 amino acids. The CDR3 reads CASGVTGLETQYF. CDR3 nucleotide sequence: TGTGCCAGCGGCGTGACAGGGCTGGAGACCCAGTACTTC.

In its sample, this clone was seen a few times. The chain is built from TRBV6-8 and TRBJ2-1; 11 positions match TRBD2. The V and J ends lost 2 bases and 9 bases, in that order; junction bases with no gene match: 9. This CDR3 has 16 amino acids. CDR1 is MNHGY, CDR2 SAAAGT, per germline. The chain's CDR3 is CASSYGSGGADFEQFF. The DNA for the CDR3 is TGTGCCAGCAGTTACGGTAGCGGGGGGGCCGATTTTGAGCAGTTCTTC.

This clone is labeled as medium-sized. The chain joins TRBV6-8 to TRBJ1-4; D possibly corresponds to TRBD1 (6 bases). V dropped 4 bases and J dropped 8 bases, with 8 bases sitting between them. Germline assignment: CDR1 MNHGY and CDR2 SAAAGT. The CDR3 extends over 12 amino acids. In nucleotides, the CDR3 is TGTGCCAGCAGTTGGACAGAAGAAAAACTGTTTTTT. Its protein product is CASSWTEEKLFF.

The V call is TRBV11-3, the J call TRBJ2-1; 7 bases agree with TRBD2. Germline V gene lookup returns CDR1 SGHNT and CDR2 YENEEA. V shed 5 bases, J shed 2 bases, and the junction held 3 bases outside the gene matches. The CDR3 contains 14 residues. The CDR3, as DNA: TGTGCCAGCAGCCGCGGACTAGCCTACAATGAGCAGTTCTTC. Its translation: CASSRGLAYNEQFF.

The table lists this clone with a few counts. The chain employs TRBV6-8 and TRBJ1-1; possibly TRBD1 for D (5 bases). Trimming stripped 2 bases from V and 1 base from J, with 8 bases between. The CDR3 covers 14 residues. The V gene's germline CDR1 is MNHGY and CDR2 SAAAGT. CDR3 loop: CASSYKGKNTEAFF. CDR3 coding DNA: TGTGCCAGCAGTTACAAGGGGAAGAACACTGAAGCTTTCTTT.

The chain recombines TRBV28 with TRBJ2-2, with 8 bases fitting TRBD2. Germline assignment: CDR1 MDHEN and CDR2 SYDVKM. This CDR3 region has 14 residues. V trimming: 6 bases; J trimming: 4 bases; junction bases outside the gene matches: 4. The CDR3, as DNA: TGTGCCAGCAGGGCGGGAGGTGGCACCGGGGAGCTGTTTTTT. Its protein is CASRAGGGTGELFF.

The V call is TRBV19, the J call TRBJ1-1; D remains ambiguous. CDR3 length equals 16 residues. V gave up 3 bases and J gave up 1 base, with 15 bases separating them. The germline gives CDR1 LNHDA, CDR2 SQIVND (reference sequence). The CDR3 DNA is TGTGCCAGTAGTATGCATCCCCGCTACGAGAACACTGAAGCTTTCTTT. This gives the protein CASSMHPRYENTEAFF.

This clone was seen a handful of times. The V and J genes are TRBV28 and TRBJ1-4; D unclear. Trimming removed 3 bases at V and 0 bases at J, with 8 bases between. There are 15 residues in the CDR3. Germline assignment: CDR1 MDHEN and CDR2 SYDVKM. DNA for the CDR3: TGTGCCAGCAGTTTTAGGTCTGCAACTAATGAAAAACTGTTTTTT. Translation: CASSFRSATNEKLFF.

This chain connects TRBV7-2 to TRBJ1-1, with D perhaps matching TRBD1 (5 bases). The CDR3 is 13 amino acids. V dropped 4 bases and J dropped 6 bases, with 12 bases sitting between them. CDR1 and CDR2 from the germline V gene are SGHTA and FQGNSA. The CDR3 nucleotides are TGTGCCAGCAGCTCCTCCGGGGGGGCTGAAGCTTTCTTT. Translating it yields CASSSSGGAEAFF.

V is TRBV5-1 and J is TRBJ2-1, with a possible D match to TRBD1 (6 bases). CDR1 and CDR2 (germline): SGHRS, YFSETQ. Trimming took off 0 bases at V and 3 bases at J, with 10 bases between the two ends. The CDR3 contains 15 residues. The CDR3 loop reads CASSLGGQNYNEQFF. DNA of the CDR3: TGCGCCAGCAGCTTGGGAGGACAGAACTACAATGAGCAGTTCTTC.

The chain recombines TRBV11-3 with TRBJ1-3; no clear D gene. The CDR3 sequence is 14 residues long. The germline CDR1 and CDR2 sequences are SGHNT and YENEEA. V lost 3 bases and J lost 0, with 6 bases in between. The CDR3 bases are TGTGCCAGCAGCTTGTGGGGCTCTGGAAACACCATATATTTT. Its translation is CASSLWGSGNTIYF.

This chain uses TRBV12-5 with TRBJ1-5; D is undetermined. Trimming removed 7 bases from V and 6 bases from J, with 13 bases in between. This CDR3 region has 13 residues. CDR1 and CDR2 (germline): LGHNT, FRNRAP. CDR3 loop: CASALTGGQPQHF. Written as DNA, the CDR3 is TGTGCTAGTGCTCTTACGGGAGGTCAGCCCCAGCATTTT.

The chain is built from TRBV6-8 and TRBJ2-3; D is unresolved. The ends were cut back, 6 bases at V and 1 base at J, with 11 bases in the middle. This CDR3 comprises 14 residues. CDR1 is MNHGY, CDR2 SAAAGT, per germline. For the CDR3, the DNA is TGTGCCAGCAGGCGGACCGGCGGCACAGATACGCAGTATTTT. It translates to CASRRTGGTDTQYF.

The chain uses TRBV6-8 and TRBJ1-1; D call uncertain. V was trimmed by 0 bases and J by 1 base, leaving 6 bases between them. Germline V CDR1 and CDR2: MNHGY, SAAAGT. The length of the CDR3 is 14 residues. The CDR3 here is CASSYSSSNTEAFF. CDR3 coding DNA: TGTGCCAGCAGTTACTCGAGTTCGAACACTGAAGCTTTCTTT.

This clone has more than one count but fewer than ten. The chain joins TRBV1 to TRBJ2-2; TRBD2 is taken as the D call from the table, unchecked against the DNA. TRBV1 is a recognized pseudogene. The CDR3 covers 16 residues. This chain's CDR3 is CTSSPLAGENTGELFF. The CDR3 coding sequence is TGCACCAGCAGCCCGTTAGCGGGGGAAAACACCGGGGAGCTGTTTTTT.

This clone is medium-sized by share. This sequence joins TRBV11-3 and TRBJ1-4; TRBD1 matches at 8 bases. This CDR3 is built from 15 residues. Losses at the gene ends were 4 bases for V and 7 bases for J; bases not matched to a gene: 8. Germline assignment: CDR1 SGHNT and CDR2 YENEEA. The CDR3 nucleotides read TGTGCCAGCAGCTCCCGGGCAGGGGGCGGTGAAAAACTGTTTTTT. It yields the protein CASSSRAGGGEKLFF.

V is TRBV14 and J is TRBJ2-7; D possibly matches TRBD1 or TRBD2 (5 bases each). The CDR3 sequence is 14 residues long. Trimming took off 0 bases at V and 6 bases at J, with 12 bases between the two ends. Per germline, CDR1 SGHDN and CDR2 FVKESK. This CDR3 is CASSQERGGSEQYF. The CDR3 nucleotides read TGTGCCAGCAGCCAAGAACGTGGGGGTAGCGAGCAGTACTTC.

This sequence joins TRBV28 and TRBJ1-2; D possibly corresponds to TRBD1 (6 bases). The V gene's germline CDR1 is MDHEN and CDR2 SYDVKM. The CDR3 runs 13 residues. The V and J ends lost 5 bases and 4 bases respectively, with 11 bases between them. DNA of the CDR3: TGTGCCAGCAGTACAGGGTCCTCCTATGGCTACACCTTC. This translates into CASSTGSSYGYTF.